These T cell receptor beta chains were read from a single sample in a study of shared clonotypes between healthy human individuals. TCRdb keeps only in-frame clones here, not all; method: immunoSEQ multiplex PCR. The sample includes under 2,500,000 clones, approximately 95% of them seen just once. Material: naive CD4+ T cells sorted from blood. Receptors were obtained from a man aged 18-30 years in good health. Each CDR3 is given with its conserved first and last residue.

>TRBJ1-1|TRBV25-1
CASTPGRTNTEAFF
>TRBJ2-5|TRBV19
CASSTQFQETQYF
>TRBJ2-7|TRBV5-6
CASSALDRRSSYEQYF
>TRBJ2-7|TRBV12-5
CASGLPPRTGYEQYF
>TRBJ1-4|TRBV6-5
CASSYSGGDEKLFF
>TRBJ1-1|TRBV5-1
CASSQDGNTEAFF
>TRBJ1-2|TRBV27
CASRSFHYGYTF
>TRBJ2-7|TRBV5-4
CASSFSREAPYEQYF
>TRBJ2-7|TRBV15
CATKARLVGEQYF
>TRBJ1-5|TRBV5-6
CASSEGHHSNQPQHF
>TRBJ1-2|TRBV29-1
CSVGGGPGYGYTF
>TRBJ1-2|TRBV5-1
CASSLTRSNYGYTF
>TRBJ2-3|TRBV9
CASSSVGTGDLTDTQYF
>TRBJ2-7|TRBV2
CASSATGPILEQYF
>TRBJ2-7|TRBV10-1
CASSAGTSGRKANEQYF
>TRBJ2-3|TRBV19
CASSIGLSTDTQYF
>TRBJ2-5|TRBV5-1
CASSLASSGQETQYF
>TRBJ1-2|TRBV19
CASSIRTGGYTF
>TRBJ2-1|TRBV28
CASSYSGPLAYNEQFF
>TRBJ2-1|TRBV4-3
CASSQDLPSGQFF
>TRBJ2-3|TRBV18
CASSPVAGGTDTQYF
>TRBJ1-5|TRBV7-2
CATPIQETGEDNQPQHF
>TRBJ2-1|TRBV5-1
CASSLEGTTHNEQFF
>TRBJ1-1|TRBV6-5
CASSRGHMNTEAFF
>TRBJ1-2|TRBV19
CASSKSGAGYTF
>TRBJ1-2|TRBV18
CASSPINRGYEGYTF
>TRBJ2-1|TRBV27
CASSSDYRTSETYNEQFF
>TRBJ1-6|TRBV10-1
CASSDLPMNSPLHF
>TRBJ2-7|TRBV7-3
CASSPRGGIEQYF
>TRBJ2-1|TRBV25-1
CASSEFASRDNEQFF
>TRBJ1-1|TRBV18
CASSPPGHRNTEAFF
>TRBJ2-3|TRBV20-1
CSLGPDTQYF
>TRBJ1-3|TRBV6-1
CASSEGSAVNSGNTIYF
>TRBJ1-1|TRBV4-3
CASSQRRARDTEAFF
>TRBJ1-1|TRBV25-1
CASSETEMNTEAFF
>TRBJ2-1|TRBV6-1
CASSDYRTLQGSIRNEQFF
>TRBJ2-5|TRBV10-1
CASIASKETQYF
>TRBJ1-1|TRBV29-1
CSVEEFGTDTEAFF
>TRBJ2-5|TRBV11-3
CASSSRTSGGVETQYF
>TRBJ1-4|TRBV25-1
CASSEGWRLDEKLFF
>TRBJ2-1|TRBV6-1
CASSGLAGDSHEQFF
>TRBJ1-1|TRBV7-8
CASSQIWNTEAFF
>TRBJ1-6|TRBV18
CASSQVQSPLHF
>TRBJ2-3|TRBV11-2
CASSPRRGERTDTQYF
>TRBJ2-5|TRBV2
CASSPLAGGAETQYF
>TRBJ2-3|TRBV6-1
CASLWERPSTDTQYF
>TRBJ2-7|TRBV29-1
CSVEEMTGSYEQYF
>TRBJ1-2|TRBV6-6
CASSLIVKGYTF
>TRBJ2-2|TRBV5-4
CASSFKGQNTGELFF
>TRBJ1-5|TRBV15
CATSRGDIRGSNQPQHF
>TRBJ1-2|TRBV4-3
CASSQEQGVGGYTF